Listed here are 25 T cell receptor beta chains from one sample, sequenced in a study of PD-1 blockade in classical Hodgkin lymphoma. Regarding time point: cycle 4 day 1 (C4D1), after 6 weeks of nivolumab. Every patient experienced relapse after autologous stem cell transplantation, and brentuximab vedotin exposure varied. Magnetic negative selection of thawed PBMCs was the method by which CD4+ T cells were purified. Some clones are missing from TCRdb's copy, which holds only in-frame ones; the method was immunoSEQ multiplex PCR. The table includes about 25,000 clones, roughly 80% detected once. The material was CD4+ T cells from blood, obtained before the fourth cycle of nivolumab. The receptors derive from a human donor with classical Hodgkin lymphoma.

This chain connects TRBV18 to TRBJ1-5; D is unclear. Germline V gene sequence: CDR1 KGHSH, CDR2 LQKENI. V lost 3 bases and J lost 5, with 8 bases in between. The CDR3 sequence is 13 residues long. The CDR3 DNA sequence: TGTGCCAGCTCACCCGGGCCGGATCAGCCCCAGCATTTT. As protein: CASSPGPDQPQHF.

The chain combines TRBV19 with TRBJ1-2; possible D gene TRBD1, 6 bases. V was cut by 0 bases and J by 3 bases, with 11 bases left in between. The CDR3 length is 15 residues. Germline values: CDR1 LNHDA, CDR2 SQIVND (reference sequence). The CDR3, as DNA: TGTGCCAGTAGTATAGACCGGGGGGCTTACTATGGCTACACCTTC. Encoded protein: CASSIDRGAYYGYTF.

The chain couples TRBV9 to TRBJ2-5; tentative D call: TRBD1 (6 bases). Deletions cut 4 bases from V and 2 bases from J, with 24 bases between. The CDR3 has 18 residues. Germline CDR1 is SGDLS and CDR2 is YYNGEE. Here the CDR3 reads CASSPRGQQGRGQETQYF. CDR3 coding DNA: TGTGCCAGCAGCCCAAGAGGGCAACAGGGAAGGGGTCAAGAGACCCAGTACTTC.

This clone occurred a few times. V and J are TRBV5-1 and TRBJ1-5; the D is unclear. The germline V and J ends were trimmed by 0 bases and 7 bases, with 14 bases remaining between them. The CDR3 runs 15 residues. The germline gives CDR1 SGHRS, CDR2 YFSETQ. CDR3 amino acids: CASSLAPTNRQPQHF. The CDR3 DNA sequence: TGCGCCAGCAGCTTGGCTCCCACGAATAGACAGCCCCAGCATTTT.

The V and J genes are TRBV5-1 and TRBJ2-7; possible D gene TRBD2, 7 bases. The germline CDR1 and CDR2 sequences are SGHRS and YFSETQ. There are 16 residues in the CDR3. Trimming pared 4 bases from V and 0 bases from J, leaving 17 bases between. CDR3 DNA: TGCGCCAGCAGCCCTGAGGGGGGGCCGGCCTCCTACGAGCAGTACTTC. Translated, it gives CASSPEGGPASYEQYF.

This clone was recorded only once. This chain connects TRBV30 to TRBJ2-2, with unresolved D. Trimming pared 3 bases from V and 7 bases from J, leaving 6 bases between. The germline gives CDR1 GTSNPN, CDR2 SVGIG (reference sequence). This CDR3 comprises 11 residues. Here the CDR3 reads CAWSFVGELFF. The CDR3 DNA is TGTGCCTGGAGCTTTGTCGGGGAGCTGTTTTTT.

This clone appeared a few times. The chain recombines TRBV27 with TRBJ2-3; tentative D call: TRBD2 (6 bases). Trimming stripped 5 bases from V and 2 bases from J, with 11 bases between. The CDR3 has 14 residues. Germline V gives CDR1 MNHEY, CDR2 SMNVEV (reference sequence). The CDR3 region is CASSLDYPTDTQYF. The CDR3 bases are TGTGCCAGCAGTCTGGACTATCCCACAGATACGCAGTATTTT.

The gene calls are TRBV18 and TRBJ2-3, with D possibly matching TRBD2 (7 bases). CDR1 is KGHSH, CDR2 LQKENI, per germline. The V end was cut by 5 bases, the J end by 4 bases, with 16 bases between. The CDR3 length is 15 residues. CDR3 DNA sequence: TGTGCCAGCTCATCGATTTCGGGGGGCGCAGATACGCAGTATTTT. It yields the protein CASSSISGGADTQYF.

V is TRBV6-5 and J is TRBJ2-7; 11 bases agree with TRBD1. The V gene end was trimmed by 5 bases and the J gene end by 3 bases; junction bases not matched to a gene: 3. The CDR3 is 14 residues long. Germline CDR1 is MNHEY and CDR2 is SVGAGI. The CDR3 nucleotides read TGTGCCAGCAGTCCGGACAGGGGGCTCTACGAGCAGTACTTC. Protein product: CASSPDRGLYEQYF.

This clone was seen only once. This chain uses TRBV7-2 with TRBJ1-4; no definite D call. The V end was cut by 5 bases, the J end by 8 bases, with 9 bases between. The CDR3 length is 12 residues. Germline CDR1 SGHTA, CDR2 FQGNSA. The chain's CDR3 is CASSPLREKLFF. In nucleotides, the CDR3 is TGTGCCAGCAGCCCTCTAAGGGAAAAACTGTTTTTT.

This chain joins TRBV7-6 and TRBJ2-3; D is perhaps TRBD2 (5 bases). Trimming shortened V by 4 bases and J by 4 bases, and 15 bases separated the two germline ends. This CDR3 spans 15 amino acids. CDR1 is SGHVS and CDR2 is FNYEAQ in the germline V gene. For the CDR3, the DNA is TGTGCCAGCAGCTCCGGGGTAGCAGGACCAGATACGCAGTATTTT. It translates to CASSSGVAGPDTQYF. The full variable domain, its missing parts supplied by reference TRBV7-6 and TRBJ2-3, is GAGVSQSPRYKVTKRGQDVALRCDPISGHVSLYWYRQALGQGPEFLTYFNYEAQQDKSGLPNDRFSAERPEGSISTLTIQRTEQRDSAMYRCASSSGVAGPDTQYFGPGTRLTVL.

This chain uses TRBV18 with TRBJ1-2, with TRBD1 matching 7 bases. With V trimmed by 6 bases and J by 4 bases, 11 bases remained unmatched. Germline V gene sequence: CDR1 KGHSH, CDR2 LQKENI. The CDR3 consists of 15 residues. This CDR3 reads CASSPAGGGAYGYTF. The CDR3 bases are TGTGCCAGCTCGCCCGCAGGGGGGGGAGCCTATGGCTACACCTTC.

The chain couples TRBV2 to TRBJ1-2, with D uncertain. CDR3 length equals 15 residues. The V end lost 2 bases, the J end lost 8 bases, and 18 bases lay between the germline ends. Germline V gene data show CDR1 as SNHLY and CDR2 as FYNNEI. CDR3 bases: TGTGCCAGCAGTGAACAGGTGGTGCGAGGAGGGGGCTACACCTTC. Translation gives CASSEQVVRGGGYTF.

This sequence joins TRBV7-3 and TRBJ1-6; D gene ambiguous. Trimming removed 3 bases at V and 7 bases at J, with 10 bases between. CDR3 length: 14 residues. Germline V gene data show CDR1 as SGHTA and CDR2 as FQGTGA. The CDR3 is CASSFGSVNSPLHF. CDR3 in DNA: TGTGCCAGCAGCTTTGGTTCGGTGAATTCACCCCTCCACTTT.

The V gene is TRBV5-1, the J gene TRBJ1-5, with D perhaps matching TRBD1 (5 bases). The CDR3 is 16 amino acids. Trimming stripped 4 bases from V and 2 bases from J, with 16 bases between. The V gene's germline CDR1 is SGHRS and CDR2 YFSETQ. The CDR3 DNA is TGCGCCAGCAGCCGAGGACCCGACAGCCGCAATCAGCCCCAGCATTTT. This translates into CASSRGPDSRNQPQHF. The whole variable domain, filled in from reference TRBV5-1 and TRBJ1-5, reads KAGVTQTPRYLIKTRGQQVTLSCSPISGHRSVSWYQQTPGQGLQFLFEYFSETQRNKGNFPGRFSGRQFSNSRSEMNVSTLELGDSALYLCASSRGPDSRNQPQHFGDGTRLSIL.

This clone has more than one count but fewer than ten. V is TRBV28 and J is TRBJ2-1; 7 nucleotides match TRBD1. The junction had 8 bases not matched to a gene; V was cut back by 3 bases and J by 9 bases. The CDR3 totals 14 residues. Germline CDR1 is MDHEN and CDR2 is SYDVKM. The CDR3: CASSLGTARGEQFF. The DNA for the CDR3 is TGTGCCAGCAGTTTGGGGACAGCCCGCGGTGAGCAGTTCTTC.

This chain links TRBV5-1 with TRBJ1-1; D uncertain. The CDR3 extends over 13 amino acids. Germline lookup yields CDR1 SGHRS and CDR2 YFSETQ. V was pared by 0 bases and J by 1 base, with 4 bases between. CDR3 nucleotide sequence: TGCGCCAGCAGCTTGGGTTCGAACACTGAAGCTTTCTTT. Translated, it gives CASSLGSNTEAFF.

This clone was counted once. The rearrangement uses TRBV18 and TRBJ2-2; D gene ambiguous. The CDR3 runs to 15 residues. V dropped 1 base and J dropped 7 bases, with 13 bases sitting between them. The germline gives CDR1 KGHSH, CDR2 LQKENI. The CDR3 here is CASSPQGRFDGELFF. CDR3 nucleotides: TGTGCCAGCTCACCACAAGGCAGGTTTGACGGGGAGCTGTTTTTT.

This clone was seen once. The chain combines TRBV5-5 with TRBJ1-4; 7 bases agree with TRBD1. V lost 3 bases, J lost 4 bases, and 6 bases stayed unmatched. In germline, CDR1 is SGHKS, CDR2 YYEKEE (reference sequence). The CDR3 extends over 15 amino acids. CDR3 amino acids: CASSSSRDSNEKLFF. The CDR3 nucleotides read TGTGCCAGCAGCTCCTCCCGGGACAGTAATGAAAAACTGTTTTTT. The whole variable domain, filled in from reference TRBV5-5 and TRBJ1-4, reads DAGVTQSPTHLIKTRGQQVTLRCSPISGHKSVSWYQQVLGQGPQFIFQYYEKEERGRGNFPDRFSARQFPNYSSELNVNALLLGDSALYLCASSSSRDSNEKLFFGSGTQLSVL.

The chain has TRBV6-1 and TRBJ1-1; tentatively, D is TRBD1 (6 bases). The V and J ends lost 6 bases and 6 bases respectively, with 11 bases between them. The germline CDR1 and CDR2 sequences are MNHNS and SASEGT. The CDR3 totals 12 residues. In DNA, the CDR3 is TGTGCCAGCAGACGAGGGGGGGCTGAAGCTTTCTTT. It yields the protein CASRRGGAEAFF.

This clone was found a few times. The rearrangement uses TRBV7-9 and TRBJ2-3, with 12 bases aligning to TRBD2. CDR1 and CDR2 (germline): SEHNR, FQNEAQ (reference sequence). CDR3 length: 18 residues. The V and J ends lost 2 bases and 6 bases, in that order; junction bases with no gene match: 12. The CDR3 sequence: CASSLFNGLAGREDTQYF. As DNA, the CDR3 is TGTGCCAGCAGCTTATTCAACGGACTAGCGGGGAGGGAGGATACGCAGTATTTT. Variable domain in full (rest from reference TRBV7-9 and TRBJ2-3): DTGVSQNPRHKITKRGQNVTFRCDPISEHNRLYWYRQTLGQGPEFLTYFQNEAQLEKSRLLSDRFSAERPKGSFSTLEIQRTEQGDSAMYLCASSLFNGLAGREDTQYFGPGTRLTVL.

V usage is TRBV19 and J usage is TRBJ2-7, with D possibly TRBD1 on 6 matching bases. The CDR3 contains 13 residues. V lost 6 bases and J lost 5, with 14 bases in between. Germline V gives CDR1 LNHDA, CDR2 SQIVND (reference sequence). In nucleotides, the CDR3 is TGTGCCAGTAGGACAACAGGGACCCACGAGCAGTACTTC. It encodes CASRTTGTHEQYF.

The chain joins TRBV10-2 to TRBJ1-6; D perhaps matches TRBD1 (6 bases). In germline, CDR1 is WSHSY, CDR2 SAAADI. The CDR3 is made up of 15 amino acids. Trimming took off 4 bases at V and 5 bases at J, with 12 bases between the two ends. The CDR3 region has the DNA TGCGCCAGCAGTGCTCTTGGGGGCGATAATTCACCCCTCCACTTT. It codes for CASSALGGDNSPLHF.

The J gene is TRBJ1-6, the V gene TRBV5-5; D perhaps matches TRBD1 (5 bases). V lost 4 bases to trimming and J lost 0 bases, with 11 bases between them. The CDR3 is 16 residues long. Germline V gene lookup returns CDR1 SGHKS and CDR2 YYEKEE (reference sequence). Written as DNA, the CDR3 is TGTGCCAGCAGCCCCGTGGGGGACTCCTATAATTCACCCCTCCACTTT. It encodes CASSPVGDSYNSPLHF.

The chain couples TRBV4-2 to TRBJ1-3; TRBD1 agrees at 7 bases. Germline CDR1 is LGHNA and CDR2 is YNFKEQ. V lost 5 bases and J lost 3; bases outside the gene matches: 10. CDR3 length: 16 residues. The CDR3 coding sequence is TGTGCCAGCAGCTCAGCTCAGGGGGGGGATGGAAACACCATATATTTT. It specifies CASSSAQGGDGNTIYF.